Sequencing of this T cell receptor beta chain was carried out in a study of blood T cell repertoires in COVID-19. Libraries were prepared by immunoSEQ multiplex PCR; TCRdb keeps only in-frame clonotypes and omits some of them. This sample has some 450,000 clones; roughly 89% occur once, and the top ten carry roughly 0.84%. The CDR3 loop spans 15 amino acids. The ends were cut back, 4 bases at V and 0 bases at J, with 11 bases in the middle. Germline CDR1 reads SGHRS; CDR2 reads YFSETQ. This sequence was found in a man between 18 and 29 years old with COVID-19, enrolled during active disease. The chain recombines TRBV5-1 with TRBJ1-5; no clear D gene. The material sequenced was peripheral blood. This chain's CDR3 is CASSANSDSNQPQHF. In DNA, the CDR3 is TGCGCCAGCAGCGCAAACAGTGATAGCAATCAGCCCCAGCATTTT.